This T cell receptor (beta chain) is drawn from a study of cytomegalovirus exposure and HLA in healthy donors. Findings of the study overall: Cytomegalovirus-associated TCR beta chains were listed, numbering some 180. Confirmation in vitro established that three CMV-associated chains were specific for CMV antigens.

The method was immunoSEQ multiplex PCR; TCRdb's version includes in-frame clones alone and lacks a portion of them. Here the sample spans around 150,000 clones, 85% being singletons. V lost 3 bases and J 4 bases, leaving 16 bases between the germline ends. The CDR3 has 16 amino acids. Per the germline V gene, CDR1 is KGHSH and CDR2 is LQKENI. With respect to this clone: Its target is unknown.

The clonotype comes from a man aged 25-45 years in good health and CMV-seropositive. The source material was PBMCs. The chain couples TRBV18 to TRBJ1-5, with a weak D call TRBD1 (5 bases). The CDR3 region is CASSPSRGVSNQPQHF. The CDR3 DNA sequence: TGTGCCAGCTCACCCTCCCGGGGGGTTTCGAATCAGCCCCAGCATTTT. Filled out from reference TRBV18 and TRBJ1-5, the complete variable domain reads NAGVMQNPRHLVRRRGQEARLRCSPMKGHSHVYWYRQLPEEGLKFMVYLQKENIIDESGMPKERFSAEFPKEGPSILRIQQVVRGDSAAYFCASSPSRGVSNQPQHFGDGTRLSIL.